A single sample is the source of the 11 T cell receptor beta chains below, sequenced in a study of blood T cells in healthy people across ages. Through a sample-barcoded 5' primer and a J-beta primer mix, a second PCR was run for about 6 to 12 cycles. TCRdb reprocessed the 5' RACE reads with MiXCR, giving one entry per CDR3 protein. The data hold hundreds of thousands of distinct CDR3 sequences, with about 30% observed a single time. The sequenced sample consisted of blood. Receptor source: a woman aged 80 or over in good health.

The table lists this clonotype with many counts. CDR3 DNA: TGTGCCAGCAGCCCGGGGACTAGCGGGGGGCGGGAGACCCAGTACTTC. It is translated as CASSPGTSGGRETQYF. The genes are TRBV7-3 and TRBJ2-5, with 15 bases matching TRBD2. V gave up 5 bases and J gave up 5 bases; unmatched junction bases: 6. Germline lookup yields CDR1 SGHTA and CDR2 FQGTGA. CDR3 length: 16 residues. The variable domain in full, completed from reference TRBV7-3 and TRBJ2-5, reads GAGVSQTPSNKVTEKGKYVELRCDPISGHTALYWYRQSLGQGPEFLIYFQGTGAADDSGLPNDRFFAVRPEGSVSTLKIQRTERGDSAVYLCASSPGTSGGRETQYFGPGTRLLVL.

The V and J genes are TRBV5-1 and TRBJ1-1, with 10 bases matching TRBD1. Per the germline V gene, CDR1 is SGHRS and CDR2 is YFSETQ. CDR3 length equals 14 residues. The V segment lost 5 bases and the J segment 5 bases; nucleotides outside the gene matches: 6. CDR3 coding DNA: TGCGCCAGCAGACTGGACAGGGGGGTTACTGAAGCTTTCTTT. Amino acids: CASRLDRGVTEAFF.

The V call is TRBV20-1, the J call TRBJ2-3; D possibly corresponds to TRBD2 (5 bases). The CDR3 loop spans 15 amino acids. CDR1 and CDR2 (germline): DFQATT, SNEGSKA (reference sequence). V was shortened by 1 base and J by 7 bases, with 18 bases between the two germline ends. CDR3 in amino acids: CSARVLLDVRNTQYF. CDR3 nucleotides: TGCAGTGCTAGAGTGTTACTAGACGTGAGGAATACGCAGTATTTT.

The gene calls are TRBV30 and TRBJ2-2; D tentatively reads TRBD1 or TRBD2 (5 bases each). V was cut by 1 base and J by 4 bases, with 10 bases left in between. Germline loops: CDR1 GTSNPN, CDR2 SVGIG (reference sequence). This CDR3 spans 14 amino acids. CDR3 DNA: TGTGCCTGGAGTGGAGGGGCCAGCACCGGGGAGCTGTTTTTT. The encoded protein is CAWSGGASTGELFF.

The rearrangement links TRBV30 to TRBJ1-3; TRBD1 agrees at 7 bases. The CDR3 has 14 amino acids. J gave up 0 bases and V 2 bases, and 1 base lay outside the gene matches. Germline V CDR1 and CDR2: GTSNPN, SVGIG (reference sequence). The CDR3 region is CAWSRDSSGNTIYF. CDR3 bases: TGTGCCTGGAGTCGGGACAGCTCTGGAAACACCATATATTTT.

Points on this clonotype: Since a much larger clone is just one base distant, this may be a read error. The chain employs TRBV5-1 and TRBJ2-5; TRBD1 agrees at 9 bases. Germline CDR1 reads SGHRS; CDR2 reads YFSETQ. The CDR3 consists of 17 residues. The CDR3 region has the DNA TGCGCCAGCGGCTTTGGGACAGGGAACACGGGCGAAGAGACCCAGTACTTC. As protein: CASGFGTGNTGEETQYF.

Concerning this clonotype: This clone may be a read error of a much larger clone one base away. V usage is TRBV4-3 and J usage is TRBJ1-1; 8 nucleotides match TRBD1. The CDR3 is 18 residues long. Germline V gene lookup returns CDR1 LGHNA and CDR2 YSLEER. The CDR3 DNA reads TGCGCCAGCAGCCAGTTAGACAGGGGAGGTTTAAGGGACACTGAAGCTTCCTTT. Its translation: CASSQLDRGGLRDTEASF.

A note on this clonotype: Possible read error: a much larger clone is one base away. The V and J genes are TRBV6-5 and TRBJ1-2; perhaps TRBD1 as D (5 bases). Germline V lookup: CDR1 MNHEY, CDR2 SVGAGI. The CDR3 consists of 13 residues. CDR3 loop: CTSSRGRADGYTF. The CDR3 nucleotides read TGTACCAGCAGCCGGGGGAGGGCTGATGGCTACACCTTC.

The chain is built from TRBV10-3 and TRBJ1-4, with 10 bases aligning to TRBD1. Per the germline V gene, CDR1 is ENHRY and CDR2 is SYGVKD. This CDR3 region has 16 residues. The ends lost 5 bases at V and 0 bases at J; junction bases unmatched: 3. The CDR3 sequence: CAISRTGGATNEKLFF. In DNA form, the CDR3 reads TGTGCCATCAGTAGGACAGGGGGAGCAACTAATGAAAAACTGTTTTTT.

This chain joins TRBV6-2 or TRBV6-3 and TRBJ2-3; D uncertain. V lost 0 bases, J lost 1 base, and 14 bases lay in between. The CDR3 is 17 amino acids. Germline V gives CDR1 MNHEY, CDR2 SVGEGT. The CDR3 nucleotides read TGTGCCAGCAGTTACTCTCTCATAACGCAGGGCACAGATACGCAGTATTTT. Its translation is CASSYSLITQGTDTQYF.

Ten or more counts support this clonotype. The genes are TRBV11-2 and TRBJ2-5; D is perhaps TRBD2 (6 bases). V lost 5 bases and J 5 bases, leaving 18 bases between the germline ends. The CDR3 runs to 15 residues. Germline V gene sequence: CDR1 SGHAT, CDR2 FQNNGV. CDR3 region: CASSQITSSRETQYF. The CDR3 DNA is TGTGCCAGCAGCCAGATTACTAGCTCCCGGGAGACCCAGTACTTC.